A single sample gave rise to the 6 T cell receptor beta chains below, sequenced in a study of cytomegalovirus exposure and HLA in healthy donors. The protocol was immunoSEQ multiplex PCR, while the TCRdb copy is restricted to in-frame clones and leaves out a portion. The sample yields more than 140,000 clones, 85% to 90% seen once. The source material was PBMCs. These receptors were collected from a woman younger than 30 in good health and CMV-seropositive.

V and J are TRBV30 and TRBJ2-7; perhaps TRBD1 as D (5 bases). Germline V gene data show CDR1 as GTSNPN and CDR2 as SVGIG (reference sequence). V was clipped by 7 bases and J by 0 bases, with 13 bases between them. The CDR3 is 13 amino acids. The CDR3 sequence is CASTRQSSYEQYF. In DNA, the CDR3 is TGTGCCTCTACCCGACAGAGCTCCTACGAGCAGTACTTC.

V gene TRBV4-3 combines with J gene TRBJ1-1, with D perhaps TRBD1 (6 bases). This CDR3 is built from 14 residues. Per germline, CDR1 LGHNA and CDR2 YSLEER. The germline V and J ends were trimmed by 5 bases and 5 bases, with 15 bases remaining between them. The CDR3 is CASSSMGARTEAFF. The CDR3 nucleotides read TGCGCCAGCAGCAGTATGGGGGCAAGGACTGAAGCTTTCTTT.

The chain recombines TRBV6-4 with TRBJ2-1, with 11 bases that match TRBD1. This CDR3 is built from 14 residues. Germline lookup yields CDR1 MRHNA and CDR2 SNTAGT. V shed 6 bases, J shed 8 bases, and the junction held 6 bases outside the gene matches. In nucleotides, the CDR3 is TGTGCCAGCAGAGGACAGGGGGCATCGGATGAGCAGTTCTTC. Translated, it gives CASRGQGASDEQFF.

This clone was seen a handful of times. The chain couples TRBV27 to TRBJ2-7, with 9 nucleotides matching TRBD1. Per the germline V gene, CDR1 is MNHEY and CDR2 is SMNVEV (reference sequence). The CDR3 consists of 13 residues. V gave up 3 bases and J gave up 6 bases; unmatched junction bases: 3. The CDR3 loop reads CASSFLDRGEQYF. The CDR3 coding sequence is TGTGCCAGCAGTTTTTTGGACAGGGGCGAGCAGTACTTC.

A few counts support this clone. CDR3 sequence (DNA): TGCGCCAGCAGTGAGAACGGACAACGTGAGCAGTTCTTC. Amino acid sequence: CASSENGQREQFF. The rearrangement links TRBV10-2 to TRBJ2-1, with D possibly TRBD1 on 5 matching bases. Germline assignment: CDR1 WSHSY and CDR2 SAAADI. Trimming removed 2 bases from V and 9 bases from J, with 11 bases in between. The CDR3 consists of 13 residues.

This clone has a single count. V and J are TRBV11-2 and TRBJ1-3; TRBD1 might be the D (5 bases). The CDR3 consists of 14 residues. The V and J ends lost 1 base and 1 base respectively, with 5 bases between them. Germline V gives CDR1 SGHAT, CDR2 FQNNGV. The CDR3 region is CASSLAGSGNTIYF. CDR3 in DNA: TGTGCCAGCAGCTTAGCAGGGTCTGGAAACACCATATATTTT.